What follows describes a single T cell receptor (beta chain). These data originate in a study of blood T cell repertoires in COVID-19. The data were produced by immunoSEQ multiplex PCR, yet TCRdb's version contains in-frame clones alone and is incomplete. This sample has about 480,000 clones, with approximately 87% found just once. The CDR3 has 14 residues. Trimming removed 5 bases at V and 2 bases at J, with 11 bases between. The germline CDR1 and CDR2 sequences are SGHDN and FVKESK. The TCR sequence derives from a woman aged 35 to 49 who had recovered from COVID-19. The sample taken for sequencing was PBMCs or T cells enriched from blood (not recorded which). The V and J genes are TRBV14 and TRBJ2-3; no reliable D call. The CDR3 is CASSSLGATDTQYF. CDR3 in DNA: TGTGCCAGCAGCTCCCTCGGAGCCACAGATACGCAGTATTTT.